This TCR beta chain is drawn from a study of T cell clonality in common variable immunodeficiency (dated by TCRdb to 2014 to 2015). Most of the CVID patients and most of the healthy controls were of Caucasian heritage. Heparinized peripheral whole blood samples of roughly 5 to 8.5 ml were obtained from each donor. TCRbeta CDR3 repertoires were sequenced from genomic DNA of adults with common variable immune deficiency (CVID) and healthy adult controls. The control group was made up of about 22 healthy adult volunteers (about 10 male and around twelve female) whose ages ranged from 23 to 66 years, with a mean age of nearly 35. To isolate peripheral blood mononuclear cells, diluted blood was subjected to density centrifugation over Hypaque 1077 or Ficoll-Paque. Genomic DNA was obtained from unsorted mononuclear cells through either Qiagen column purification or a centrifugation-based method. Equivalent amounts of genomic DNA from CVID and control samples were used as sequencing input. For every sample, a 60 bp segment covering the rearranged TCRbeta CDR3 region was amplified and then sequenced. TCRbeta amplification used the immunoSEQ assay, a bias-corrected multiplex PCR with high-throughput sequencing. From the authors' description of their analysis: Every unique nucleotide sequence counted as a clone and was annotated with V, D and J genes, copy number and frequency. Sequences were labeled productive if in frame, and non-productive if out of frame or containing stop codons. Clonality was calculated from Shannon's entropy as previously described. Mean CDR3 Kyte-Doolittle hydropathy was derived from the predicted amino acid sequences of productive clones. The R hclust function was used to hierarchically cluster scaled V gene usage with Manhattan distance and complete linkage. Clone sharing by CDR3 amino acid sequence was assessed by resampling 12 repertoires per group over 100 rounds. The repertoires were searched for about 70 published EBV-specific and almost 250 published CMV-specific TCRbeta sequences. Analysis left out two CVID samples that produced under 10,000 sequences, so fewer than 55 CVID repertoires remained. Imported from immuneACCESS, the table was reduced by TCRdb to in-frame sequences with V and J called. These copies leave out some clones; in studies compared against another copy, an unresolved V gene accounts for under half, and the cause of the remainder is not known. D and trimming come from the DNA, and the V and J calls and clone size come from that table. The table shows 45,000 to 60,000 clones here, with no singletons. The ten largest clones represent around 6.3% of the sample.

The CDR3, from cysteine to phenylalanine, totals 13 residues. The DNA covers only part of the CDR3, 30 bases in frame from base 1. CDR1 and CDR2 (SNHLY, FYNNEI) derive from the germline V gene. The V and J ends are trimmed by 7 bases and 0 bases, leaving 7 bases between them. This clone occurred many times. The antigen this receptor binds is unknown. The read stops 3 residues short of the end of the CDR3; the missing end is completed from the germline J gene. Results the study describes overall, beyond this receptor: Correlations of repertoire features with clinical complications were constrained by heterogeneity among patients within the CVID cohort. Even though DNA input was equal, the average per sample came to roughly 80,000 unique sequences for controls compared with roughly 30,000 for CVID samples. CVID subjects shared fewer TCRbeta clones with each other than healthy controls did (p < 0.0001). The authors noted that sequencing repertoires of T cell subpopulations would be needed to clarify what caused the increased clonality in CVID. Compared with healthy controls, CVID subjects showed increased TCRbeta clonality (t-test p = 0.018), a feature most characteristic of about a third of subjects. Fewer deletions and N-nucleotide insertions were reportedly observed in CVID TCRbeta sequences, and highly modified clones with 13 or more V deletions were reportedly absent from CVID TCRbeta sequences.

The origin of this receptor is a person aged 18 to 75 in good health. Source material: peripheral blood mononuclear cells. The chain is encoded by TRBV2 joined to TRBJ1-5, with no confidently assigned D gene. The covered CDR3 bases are TGTGCCAGCAATTCAGATAGCAATCAGCCC. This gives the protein CASNSDSNQP. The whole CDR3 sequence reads CASNSDSNQPQHF.